Below, one TCR beta chain is given with its context. Its antigen has not been determined. No qualities accompany the bases; no much larger clone lies one base away. This sample is part of a study of blood T cell repertoires in COVID-19 (dated by TCRdb to the early 2020s). The study in broad terms: Collaborator samples came from the United States, Italy and Spain and covered acute and convalescent phases of COVID-19. A freely available public database, intended as a resource for researchers studying the immune response to SARS-CoV-2, is where the repertoires were released. Nearly every sample came with metadata listing a de-identified subject ID, COVID-19 status, age in years and sex. Deeply sampled blood TCRbeta repertoires from subjects exposed to, actively infected with, or recovered from COVID-19 were included in the dataset. Samples were obtained from the ongoing ImmuneRACE study (first 160 participants) and from 1,254 subjects provided by 6 global collaborators. The material from the prospective study consisted of cDNA or gDNA derived from T cells, B-cell-depleted T cells, or PBMCs. HLA class I and class II types, where available, came from metadata supplied by the sample provider rather than from assay-based typing. Results and caveats for the whole study, not just this receptor: How much clinical and demographic metadata was included differed by source and by participant, and the metadata was provided uncurated.

Each collaborating institution followed its own protocols to collect whole blood in K2EDTA tubes. For TCRbeta analysis, collaborators shipped samples as frozen whole blood, isolated PBMCs, or DNA extracted from either of those sample types. Sequences SGHTA (CDR1) and FQGNSA (CDR2) are obtained from the germline V gene. Measured from the cysteine to the phenylalanine, the CDR3 is 14 residues long. The only DNA kept is the CDR3, 42 bases in frame from the first base. The V end gives up 5 bases and the J end 6 bases, leaving 8 bases in the junction not matched to a gene. TCRbeta CDR3 regions were amplified from genomic DNA by means of the immunoSEQ Assay, a bias-controlled multiplex PCR. From the authors' description of their analysis: Within the assay, amplification of reference gene primers was used to estimate how many nucleated cells each sample contained. To quantify the absolute abundance of each unique TCRbeta CDR3 rearrangement, sequence reads were collapsed and filtered. For each sample, productive Simpson clonality was calculated as the square root of Simpson's diversity index across productive rearrangements. Sourced from immuneACCESS, this table was stored by TCRdb with only in-frame sequences that have V and J called. A share of the clones is absent; for the studies checked, an unresolved V gene accounts for under half, and the remainder has no known explanation. That table gives V, J and clone size, and the DNA gave D and trimming. The sample table holds about 50,000 clones, of which approximately 88% were seen once. The biggest ten clones account for around 27% of the sample.

Sequenced material: peripheral blood. The clonotype originates from a human donor in a cohort sampled during active COVID-19. This receptor chain uses TRBV7-2 and TRBJ2-3, and 7 bases in between align with TRBD2. The CDR3 region: CASSPGLEADTQYF. The DNA sequence is given as TGTGCCAGCAGCCCCGGACTAGAAGCCGATACGCAGTATTTT.